This paragraph reports one TCR beta chain. This sample was included in a study of shared T cell receptors in the human thymus. CDR3 length: 15 residues. CDR1 and CDR2 from the germline V gene are KGHSH and LQKENI. The V end lost 1 base, the J end lost 6 bases, and 12 bases lay between the germline ends. Some clones are missing from TCRdb's copy, which holds only in-frame ones; the method was immunoSEQ multiplex PCR. The repertoire holds approximately 660,000 clones, with roughly 88% as singletons. This sample was shared with a second study, whose subject was human thymus T cells. From that paper: Healthy Finnish infants undergoing corrective surgery for congenital heart defects provided the donor material. Corrective heart surgery yielded resections, and these provided the thymus tissue. Thymic repertoires of unrelated individuals were reported in related research to overlap highly.

The clonotype was recovered from a boy less than two years old with a congenital heart defect. The chain uses TRBV18 and TRBJ1-4; maybe TRBD1 (5 bases). Sequencing input: thymocytes. CDR3 sequence reads: CASSPRDSLHEKLFF. CDR3 bases: TGTGCCAGCTCACCACGAGACAGCCTCCATGAAAAACTGTTTTTT.